The 5 T cell receptor beta chains listed next were all sequenced from one sample in a study of cytomegalovirus exposure and HLA in healthy donors. 13 Jbeta primers and 60 Vbeta primers were used for the PCR. Using immunoSEQ multiplex PCR, the repertoire was profiled, and TCRdb retains in-frame clones only, with some absent. Of 150,000 to 200,000 clones detected, 75% to 85% appear once; the ten largest clones hold about 2.5%. Sequencing input: PBMCs. The receptor source for this set is a woman aged 45-59 years in good health and CMV-seronegative.

This clone was seen ten or more times. CDR3 nucleotides: TGTGCCAGCAGACCCGTGAGTTATGGCTACACCTTC. It is translated as CASRPVSYGYTF. The V gene is TRBV28, the J gene TRBJ1-2; no reliable D call. This CDR3 is built from 12 residues. From germline, CDR1 is MDHEN and CDR2 SYDVKM. Deletions cut 6 bases from V and 5 bases from J, with 10 bases between.

This clone appeared a single time. Within the sample, other DNA sequences also encode this same CDR3. This chain uses TRBV9 with TRBJ2-7, with D possibly matching TRBD2 (6 bases). The CDR3 length is 18 residues. Germline CDR1 reads SGDLS; CDR2 reads YYNGEE. Trimming cost V 0 bases and J 3 bases, with 22 bases left between them. In nucleotides, the CDR3 is TGTGCCAGCAGCGTAGAGCCTCCACCGGGGCTAGCGAACTACGAGCAGTACTTC. Encoded protein: CASSVEPPPGLANYEQYF.

The V call is TRBV28, the J call TRBJ1-4; D not resolved. This CDR3 has 14 residues. With 10 bases removed from V and 3 bases from J, the gap between germline ends came to 15 bases. The germline V gene encodes CDR1 MDHEN and CDR2 SYDVKM. CDR3 bases: TGTGCCATCGGGGATTCCGAGGCTAATGAAAAACTGTTTTTT. It translates to CAIGDSEANEKLFF.

This chain uses TRBV30 with TRBJ2-5, with 14 bases matching TRBD2. The J segment lost 7 bases and the V segment lost 6 bases, leaving 7 bases of the junction unmatched. CDR3 length: 14 residues. Per the germline V gene, CDR1 is GTSNPN and CDR2 is SVGIG (reference sequence). CDR3 in amino acids: CACTTSGRAATQYF. CDR3 DNA: TGTGCCTGTACGACTAGCGGGAGGGCCGCGACCCAGTACTTC. The variable domain in full, completed from reference TRBV30 and TRBJ2-5, reads SQTIHQWPATLVQPVGSPLSLECTVEGTSNPNLYWYRQAAGRGLQLLFYSVGIGQISSEVPQNLSASRPQDRQFILSSKKLLLSDSGFYLCACTTSGRAATQYFGPGTRLLVL.

The chain uses TRBV7-9 and TRBJ2-2, with TRBD1 as a possible D gene (6 bases). Trimming left V 0 bases short and J 3 bases short, with 11 bases between. The CDR3 extends over 16 amino acids. Per the germline V gene, CDR1 is SEHNR and CDR2 is FQNEAQ (reference sequence). The CDR3 reads CASSLARGLYTGELFF. CDR3 coding DNA: TGTGCCAGCAGCTTAGCCAGGGGCTTATACACCGGGGAGCTGTTTTTT.